The rows below give T cell receptor beta chains drawn from one sample of a study of T cells in Graves' hyperthyroidism and ophthalmopathy. TCRdb recomputed calls from the multiplex PCR reads with MiXCR, one row per CDR3 protein. The repertoire includes under 250,000 distinct CDR3 sequences, roughly a quarter of them detected once, and roughly 35% sits in the top ten. Sequencing was done on a sample of blood. Receptor source: a woman in her thirties or forties with Graves' ophthalmopathy. Each CDR3 is given with its conserved first and last residue. The D gene is left open where the match is weak. Clone sizes are given selectively: once, few, many, or a class where the clone is expanded.

v_gene: TRBV12-3/TRBV12-4
j_gene: TRBJ2-5
d_gene: .
abundance: many
CDR3aa: CASSVIETQYF
CDR3nt: TGTGCCAGCAGTGTCATAGAGACCCAGTACTTC

v_gene: TRBV6-5
j_gene: TRBJ2-2
d_gene: TRBD2
abundance: many
CDR3aa: CASSYPGLADTGELFF
CDR3nt: TGTGCCAGCAGTTATCCGGGACTAGCGGACACCGGGGAGCTGTTTTTT

v_gene: TRBV28
j_gene: TRBJ1-1
d_gene: .
abundance: many
CDR3aa: CASKTAPFEASF
CDR3nt: TGTGCCAGCAAGACCGCCCCGTTTGAAGCTTCCTTT

v_gene: TRBV6-5
j_gene: TRBJ2-5
d_gene: TRBD1
abundance: .
CDR3aa: CASIRTGVGETQYF
CDR3nt: TGTGCCAGCATTAGAACAGGGGTGGGAGAGACCCAGTACTTC

v_gene: TRBV12-3/TRBV12-4
j_gene: TRBJ2-4
d_gene: .
abundance: .
CDR3aa: CASGSEAKNIQYF
CDR3nt: TGTGCCAGCGGATCGGAGGCCAAAAACATTCAGTACTTC

v_gene: TRBV27
j_gene: TRBJ2-5
d_gene: TRBD2
abundance: many
CDR3aa: CASSPRIGLAGVETQYF
CDR3nt: TGTGCCAGCAGTCCCCGGATAGGACTAGCGGGAGTAGAGACCCAGTACTTC

v_gene: TRBV6-2/TRBV6-3
j_gene: TRBJ1-5
d_gene: .
abundance: .
CDR3aa: CASSYPTGNQPQHF
CDR3nt: TGTGCCAGCAGTTACCCTACAGGTAATCAGCCCCAGCATTTT

v_gene: TRBV7-2
j_gene: TRBJ1-5
d_gene: TRBD1
abundance: .
CDR3aa: CASSFDREQPQHF
CDR3nt: TGTGCCAGCAGCTTTGACAGGGAACAGCCCCAGCATTTT

v_gene: TRBV11-1
j_gene: TRBJ2-4
d_gene: TRBD2
abundance: many
CDR3aa: CASSPWGAGVPKNIQYF
CDR3nt: TGTGCCAGCAGCCCCTGGGGAGCGGGAGTCCCCAAAAACATTCAGTACTTC

v_gene: TRBV7-9
j_gene: TRBJ2-5
d_gene: .
abundance: many
CDR3aa: CASSHGKETQYF
CDR3nt: TGTGCCAGCAGCCATGGGAAAGAGACCCAGTACTTC

v_gene: TRBV6-5
j_gene: TRBJ2-7
d_gene: .
abundance: many
CDR3aa: CASRSGTGYEQYF
CDR3nt: TGTGCCAGCAGATCCGGGACTGGTTACGAGCAGTACTTC

v_gene: TRBV7-3
j_gene: TRBJ1-5
d_gene: .
abundance: .
CDR3aa: CASSLSALGDSNQPQHF
CDR3nt: TGTGCCAGCAGCTTAAGTGCCCTGGGGGATAGCAATCAGCCCCAGCATTTT

v_gene: TRBV20-1
j_gene: TRBJ2-7
d_gene: TRBD2
abundance: many
CDR3aa: CSARRAGGSEQYF
CDR3nt: TGCAGTGCTAGGAGAGCGGGAGGGTCCGAGCAGTACTTC

v_gene: TRBV7-9
j_gene: TRBJ2-2
d_gene: .
abundance: many
CDR3aa: CASSSQQGTGELFF
CDR3nt: TGTGCCAGCAGCTCGCAACAGGGAACCGGGGAGCTGTTTTTT

v_gene: TRBV12-3/TRBV12-4
j_gene: TRBJ1-1
d_gene: TRBD1
abundance: .
CDR3aa: CASSDRGFMNTEAFF
CDR3nt: TGTGCCAGCAGTGACAGGGGGTTTATGAACACTGAAGCTTTCTTT

v_gene: TRBV6-5
j_gene: TRBJ1-1
d_gene: TRBD1
abundance: many
CDR3aa: CASSSRNRGNTEAFF
CDR3nt: TGTGCCAGCAGTTCCAGAAACAGGGGGAACACTGAAGCTTTCTTT

v_gene: TRBV24-1
j_gene: TRBJ2-7
d_gene: .
abundance: many
CDR3aa: CATSDGTQGSYEQYF
CDR3nt: TGTGCCACCAGTGATGGGACGCAGGGGTCCTACGAGCAGTACTTC

v_gene: TRBV14
j_gene: TRBJ2-5
d_gene: .
abundance: many
CDR3aa: CASRLAGETQYF
CDR3nt: TGTGCCAGCAGGTTGGCGGGAGAGACCCAGTACTTC

v_gene: TRBV29-1
j_gene: TRBJ1-2
d_gene: .
abundance: many
CDR3aa: CSGGGNYGYTF
CDR3nt: TGCAGCGGCGGGGGGAACTATGGCTACACCTTC

v_gene: TRBV28
j_gene: TRBJ2-5
d_gene: TRBD2
abundance: many
CDR3aa: CASSRPAGVRTQYF
CDR3nt: TGTGCCAGCAGCCGCCCAGCGGGAGTCCGAACCCAGTACTTC

v_gene: TRBV12-3/TRBV12-4
j_gene: TRBJ1-3
d_gene: .
abundance: many
CDR3aa: CASSQQVNGNTIYF
CDR3nt: TGTGCCAGCTCACAGCAGGTCAATGGAAACACCATATATTTT

v_gene: TRBV6-1
j_gene: TRBJ2-7
d_gene: .
abundance: many
CDR3aa: CASSEEYTGTRYF
CDR3nt: TGTGCCAGCAGTGAAGAGTACACCGGAACTCGGTACTTC

v_gene: TRBV19
j_gene: TRBJ2-7
d_gene: TRBD2
abundance: .
CDR3aa: CASTPSGSVHEQYF
CDR3nt: TGTGCCAGTACCCCTAGCGGGAGCGTCCACGAGCAGTACTTC

v_gene: TRBV6-5
j_gene: TRBJ2-7
d_gene: .
abundance: many
CDR3aa: CASSPGGGISYEQYF
CDR3nt: TGTGCCAGCAGTCCCGGGGGCGGGATCTCCTACGAGCAGTACTTC

v_gene: TRBV11-2
j_gene: TRBJ1-1
d_gene: TRBD1
abundance: many
CDR3aa: CASNFAGGEGAFF
CDR3nt: TGTGCCAGCAACTTCGCAGGGGGCGAGGGGGCTTTCTTT

v_gene: TRBV15
j_gene: TRBJ1-5
d_gene: .
abundance: .
CDR3aa: CATSAGSNQPQHF
CDR3nt: TGTGCCACCTCCGCGGGAAGCAATCAGCCCCAGCATTTT

v_gene: TRBV12-5
j_gene: TRBJ1-1
d_gene: .
abundance: .
CDR3aa: CASGLPNTEAFF
CDR3nt: TGTGCTAGTGGTTTGCCCAACACTGAAGCTTTCTTT

v_gene: TRBV6-2/TRBV6-3
j_gene: TRBJ1-5
d_gene: .
abundance: .
CDR3aa: CASSYPQAVDQPQHF
CDR3nt: TGTGCCAGCAGTTACCCCCAGGCAGTAGATCAGCCCCAGCATTTT

v_gene: TRBV2
j_gene: TRBJ2-7
d_gene: .
abundance: .
CDR3aa: CASSGATSTYEQYF
CDR3nt: TGTGCCAGCAGTGGAGCCACTAGTACCTACGAGCAGTACTTC

v_gene: TRBV20-1
j_gene: TRBJ2-7
d_gene: TRBD2
abundance: many
CDR3aa: CSATAASGFSYEQYF
CDR3nt: TGCAGTGCAACCGCCGCTAGCGGATTCTCCTACGAGCAGTACTTC

v_gene: TRBV6-2/TRBV6-3
j_gene: TRBJ2-6
d_gene: .
abundance: .
CDR3aa: CASSYGGAGANVLTF
CDR3nt: TGTGCCAGCAGTTACGGGGGAGCTGGGGCCAACGTCCTGACTTTC

v_gene: TRBV6-5
j_gene: TRBJ1-2
d_gene: .
abundance: many
CDR3aa: CASSLGSSNYGYTF
CDR3nt: TGTGCCAGCTCTTTAGGCAGTTCGAACTATGGCTACACCTTC